These 21 T cell receptor beta chains share one sample of origin, sequenced in a study of OX40 agonist ivuxolimab in advanced cancers. Repertoires were generated with immunoSEQ multiplex PCR, while TCRdb's copy carries only in-frame clones and drops some. Counted here are roughly 80,000 clones, 70% to 90% occurring once; the ten biggest clones make up less than 2.5%. Sequenced material: CD4+ or CD8+ T cells sorted from blood, taken in a trial of the OX40 agonist ivuxolimab. The receptors were gathered from an adult with an advanced solid tumor such as melanoma, head and neck, liver or kidney cancer.

The chain carries TRBV28 and TRBJ2-2; possible D gene TRBD1, 6 bases. Germline V gene data show CDR1 as MDHEN and CDR2 as SYDVKM. V lost 10 bases, J lost 1 base, and 10 bases lay in between. The CDR3 sequence is 13 residues long. DNA for the CDR3: TGTGCCACACTCAGGGGGAACACCGGGGAGCTGTTTTTT. Protein product: CATLRGNTGELFF.

The J gene is TRBJ2-7, the V gene TRBV6-1; the D is unclear. Trimming pared 3 bases from V and 0 bases from J, leaving 9 bases between. Per germline, CDR1 MNHNS and CDR2 SASEGT. The CDR3 has 14 amino acids. CDR3 residues: CASSDGWGSYEQYF. Here the CDR3 DNA reads TGTGCCAGCAGTGACGGGTGGGGCTCCTACGAGCAGTACTTC.

The rearrangement uses TRBV19 and TRBJ2-7; 8 bases agree with TRBD1. Germline V CDR1 and CDR2: LNHDA, SQIVND (reference sequence). The trim removed 6 bases at V and 0 bases at J, leaving 7 bases unmatched. The CDR3 runs to 15 residues. The CDR3: CASSHSQGVSYEQYF. The CDR3 coding sequence is TGTGCCAGTAGCCATTCACAGGGGGTCTCCTACGAGCAGTACTTC.

The chain is built from TRBV27 and TRBJ2-3, with TRBD2 identical over 7 bases. The CDR3 extends over 15 amino acids. Germline V gene sequence: CDR1 MNHEY, CDR2 SMNVEV (reference sequence). Trimming cost V 2 bases and J 9 bases; bases outside gene matches: 11. CDR3: CASSLKVGGPRTQYF. CDR3 DNA: TGTGCCAGCAGTTTAAAGGTGGGAGGGCCGCGCACGCAGTATTTT.

The chain combines TRBV20-1 with TRBJ2-1; D gene ambiguous. This CDR3 comprises 11 residues. Trimming left V 6 bases short and J 6 bases short, with 9 bases between. Germline lookup yields CDR1 DFQATT and CDR2 SNEGSKA (reference sequence). The DNA of the CDR3 is TGCAGTGCCCTCTCCCGCAATGAGCAGTTCTTC. Translation gives CSALSRNEQFF.

This chain connects TRBV6-1 to TRBJ2-7; no clear D. CDR1 and CDR2 (germline): MNHNS, SASEGT. Trimming removed 7 bases from V and 6 bases from J, with 13 bases in between. This CDR3 comprises 12 residues. This CDR3 is CASTPLGSEQYF. The CDR3 region has the DNA TGTGCCAGCACCCCTCTGGGATCCGAGCAGTACTTC.

This clone appeared once. The chain has TRBV7-2 and TRBJ2-3; D is ambiguous. V was trimmed by 1 base and J by 6 bases, leaving 8 bases between them. This CDR3 has 13 amino acids. Per germline, CDR1 SGHTA and CDR2 FQGNSA. The CDR3 region is CASSLGVSDTQYF. The CDR3 DNA sequence: TGTGCCAGCAGCTTAGGAGTATCGGATACGCAGTATTTT. The full variable domain, in which reference TRBV7-2 and TRBJ2-3 provide the parts outside the CDR3, is GAGVSQSPSNKVTEKGKDVELRCDPISGHTALYWYRQSLGQGLEFLIYFQGNSAPDKSGLPSDRFSAERTGGSVSTLTIQRTQQEDSAVYLCASSLGVSDTQYFGPGTRLTVL.

The chain joins TRBV9 to TRBJ2-1; D tentatively reads TRBD1 or TRBD2 (7 bases each). V lost 0 bases and J lost 5, with 12 bases in between. Looked up from germline, CDR1 is SGDLS and CDR2 is YYNGEE. The CDR3 is 15 amino acids. In DNA form, the CDR3 reads TGTGCCAGCAGCGTAGGCAGGGGGGGTAACAATGAGCAGTTCTTC. As protein: CASSVGRGGNNEQFF.

This chain links TRBV6-6 with TRBJ2-7, with D tentatively TRBD2 (5 bases). CDR1 and CDR2 from the germline V gene are MNHNY and SVGAGI (reference sequence). V dropped 6 bases and J dropped 6 bases, with 9 bases sitting between them. The CDR3 is 11 amino acids. The CDR3 sequence: CASRAAGEQYF. CDR3 nucleotides: TGTGCCAGCAGGGCGGCGGGCGAGCAGTACTTC.

The V call is TRBV7-2, the J call TRBJ1-4, with a tentative D call TRBD1 (6 bases). CDR1 and CDR2 (germline): SGHTA, FQGNSA. Trimming left V 0 bases short and J 4 bases short, with 18 bases between. The CDR3 has 18 residues. The CDR3: CASSLAVTGTTDNEKLFF. The CDR3 nucleotides read TGTGCCAGCAGCTTAGCAGTAACCGGGACAACAGATAATGAAAAACTGTTTTTT.

The chain carries TRBV6-1 and TRBJ1-4, with 7 bases identical to TRBD1. The V gene's germline CDR1 is MNHNS and CDR2 SASEGT. There are 14 residues in the CDR3. Trimming at V came to 7 bases and at J to 5 bases, leaving 7 bases not matched to a gene. CDR3 amino acids: CASTEGTANEKLFF. As DNA, the CDR3 is TGTGCCAGCACCGAAGGGACAGCGAATGAAAAACTGTTTTTT.

The CDR3 DNA reads as TGTGCCAGCAGACAGGGGTGGAACTATGGCTACACCTTC. Residues: CASRQGWNYGYTF. The rearrangement uses TRBV27 and TRBJ1-2; 7 bases agree with TRBD1. Germline V gene sequence: CDR1 MNHEY, CDR2 SMNVEV (reference sequence). J lost 2 bases, V lost 6 bases, and 3 bases had no gene match. CDR3 length: 13 residues.

The rearrangement joins TRBV5-1 to TRBJ2-5; unclear D gene. Germline CDR1 SGHRS, CDR2 YFSETQ. Trimming pared 0 bases from V and 4 bases from J, leaving 10 bases between. This CDR3 is 14 amino acids long. The CDR3: CASSLEGPGETQYF. Written as DNA, the CDR3 is TGCGCCAGCAGCTTGGAAGGACCTGGAGAGACCCAGTACTTC. Looking up the rest from reference TRBV5-1 and TRBJ2-5 gives the full variable domain: KAGVTQTPRYLIKTRGQQVTLSCSPISGHRSVSWYQQTPGQGLQFLFEYFSETQRNKGNFPGRFSGRQFSNSRSEMNVSTLELGDSALYLCASSLEGPGETQYFGPGTRLLVL.

The V and J genes are TRBV11-3 and TRBJ2-1; D possibly corresponds to TRBD1 (6 bases). V lost 3 bases, J lost 10 bases, and 7 bases lay in between. Per the germline V gene, CDR1 is SGHNT and CDR2 is YENEEA. The CDR3 spans 11 residues. The DNA for the CDR3 is TGTGCCAGCAGCTTGACAGGAGAGCAGTTCTTC. Translation: CASSLTGEQFF.

J is TRBJ1-2 and V is TRBV14; D not resolved. The ends were cut back, 0 bases at V and 4 bases at J, with 9 bases in the middle. The CDR3 has 14 residues. Looked up from germline, CDR1 is SGHDN and CDR2 is FVKESK. The CDR3 sequence: CASSQDVGSYGYTF. Written as DNA, the CDR3 is TGTGCCAGCAGCCAAGATGTCGGCAGCTATGGCTACACCTTC.

V gene TRBV7-8 combines with J gene TRBJ2-7; D unresolved. Germline V gene data show CDR1 as SGHVS and CDR2 as FQNEAQ. The germline V and J ends were trimmed by 2 bases and 2 bases, with 4 bases remaining between them. This CDR3 comprises 12 residues. The CDR3 reads CASSLTAYEQYF. The DNA for the CDR3 is TGTGCCAGCAGCTTAACTGCCTACGAGCAGTACTTC.

J is TRBJ2-7 and V is TRBV10-3; D possibly corresponds to TRBD2 (5 bases). The V end was cut by 8 bases, the J end by 0 bases, with 11 bases between. CDR3 length: 13 amino acids. Looked up from germline, CDR1 is ENHRY and CDR2 is SYGVKD. CDR3 sequence: CAIARENSYEQYF. The CDR3 nucleotides are TGTGCCATCGCGAGGGAAAACTCCTACGAGCAGTACTTC.

The rearrangement joins TRBV7-8 to TRBJ1-5; D not certain. The CDR3 contains 15 residues. V lost 2 bases, J lost 2 bases, and 10 bases lay in between. Germline-derived CDR1 and CDR2 are SGHVS and FQNEAQ. CDR3 amino acids: CASSLRVLGNQPQHF. CDR3 nucleotide sequence: TGTGCCAGCAGCTTAAGGGTGTTGGGCAATCAGCCCCAGCATTTT.

V is TRBV28 and J is TRBJ2-5; D perhaps matches TRBD2 (6 bases). The germline V gene encodes CDR1 MDHEN and CDR2 SYDVKM. The V and J ends lost 4 bases and 3 bases respectively, with 18 bases between them. This CDR3 comprises 16 residues. CDR3 in amino acids: CASSSRPGTPEETQYF. The CDR3 DNA is TGTGCCAGCAGTTCCAGACCCGGGACTCCCGAAGAGACCCAGTACTTC. The entire variable domain, with the rest obtained from reference TRBV28 and TRBJ2-5, is as follows: DVKVTQSSRYLVKRTGEKVFLECVQDMDHENMFWYRQDPGLGLRLIYFSYDVKMKEKGDIPEGYSVSREKKERFSLILESASTNQTSMYLCASSSRPGTPEETQYFGPGTRLLVL.

A single count supports this clone. The rearrangement uses TRBV7-8 and TRBJ2-1, with D unclear. The CDR3 loop spans 12 amino acids. Germline-derived CDR1 and CDR2 are SGHVS and FQNEAQ. V lost 5 bases, J lost 7 bases, and 9 bases lay in between. This CDR3 is CASSLRRNEQFF. The CDR3 region has the DNA TGTGCCAGCAGCCTGCGTCGGAATGAGCAGTTCTTC.

The chain recombines TRBV4-1 with TRBJ2-7; TRBD2 aligns across 9 bases. The CDR3 totals 19 residues. Germline CDR1 MGHRA, CDR2 YSYEKL. Trimming took 3 bases from V and 0 from J; bases not matched to a gene: 15. This CDR3 is CASSQRTSATTSLSYEQYF. The CDR3 DNA follows: TGCGCCAGCAGCCAGAGGACTAGCGCCACCACGTCCCTCTCCTACGAGCAGTACTTC.